This T cell receptor (beta chain) was found in a study of blood T cell repertoires in COVID-19. Background on the study: The study drew acute and convalescent COVID-19 samples from the United States, Italy and Spain. From T cells, B-cell-depleted T cells, or PBMCs came the material, which was cDNA or gDNA.

In the study's own analysis: Estimation of nucleated cell counts relied on the amplification of reference gene primers. This table comes from immunoSEQ multiplex PCR, and its TCRdb copy is limited to in-frame clones, with some not included. D and trimming were read from the DNA, whereas the V and J calls and clone size are those reported in that table. The sample includes about 110,000 clones, 85% to 90% seen only once; the top ten take around 1.1%. Germline lookup yields CDR1 MGHRA and CDR2 YSYEKL. CDR3 size: 16 residues. V was clipped by 1 base and J by 1 base; unmatched bases: 7. The clonotype was recovered from a human donor in a cohort sampled during active COVID-19. Sequencing was carried out using peripheral blood. The V and J genes are TRBV4-1 and TRBJ2-7; TRBD2 matches at 7 bases. CDR3 nucleotide sequence: TGCGCCAGCAGCCAAGTGGGAGGGACGGGGTCCTACGAGCAGTACTTC. This codes for CASSQVGGTGSYEQYF.